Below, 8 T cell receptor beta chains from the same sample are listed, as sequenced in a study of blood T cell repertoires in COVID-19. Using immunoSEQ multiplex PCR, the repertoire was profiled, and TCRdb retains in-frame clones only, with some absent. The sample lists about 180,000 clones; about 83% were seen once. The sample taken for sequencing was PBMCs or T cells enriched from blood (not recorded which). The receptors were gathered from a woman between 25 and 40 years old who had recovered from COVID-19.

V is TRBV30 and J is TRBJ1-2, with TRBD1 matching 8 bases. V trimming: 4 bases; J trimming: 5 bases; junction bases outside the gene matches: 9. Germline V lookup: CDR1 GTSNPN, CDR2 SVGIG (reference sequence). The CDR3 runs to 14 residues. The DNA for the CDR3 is TGTGCCTGGACCCCAGGGAGACAGGGGTATGGCTACACCTTC. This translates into CAWTPGRQGYGYTF.

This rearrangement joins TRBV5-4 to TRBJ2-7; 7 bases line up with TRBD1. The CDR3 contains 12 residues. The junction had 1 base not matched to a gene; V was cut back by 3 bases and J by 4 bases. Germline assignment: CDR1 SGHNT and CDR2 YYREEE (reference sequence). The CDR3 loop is CASSSGGYEQYF. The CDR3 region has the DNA TGTGCCAGCAGCTCAGGGGGTTACGAGCAGTACTTC.

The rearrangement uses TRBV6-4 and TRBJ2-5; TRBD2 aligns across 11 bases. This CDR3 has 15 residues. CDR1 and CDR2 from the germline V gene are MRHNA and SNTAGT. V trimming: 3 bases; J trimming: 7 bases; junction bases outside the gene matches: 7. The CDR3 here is CASSEGTSGVSTQYF. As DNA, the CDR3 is TGTGCCAGCAGTGAAGGGACTAGCGGTGTATCGACCCAGTACTTC.

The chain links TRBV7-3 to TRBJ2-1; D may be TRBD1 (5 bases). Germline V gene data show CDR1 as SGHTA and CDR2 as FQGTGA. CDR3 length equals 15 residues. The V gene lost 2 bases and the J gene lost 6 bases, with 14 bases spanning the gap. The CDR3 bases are TGTGCCAGCAGCTTAGGGGCTAGAGTGGTCAATGAGCAGTTCTTC. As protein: CASSLGARVVNEQFF.

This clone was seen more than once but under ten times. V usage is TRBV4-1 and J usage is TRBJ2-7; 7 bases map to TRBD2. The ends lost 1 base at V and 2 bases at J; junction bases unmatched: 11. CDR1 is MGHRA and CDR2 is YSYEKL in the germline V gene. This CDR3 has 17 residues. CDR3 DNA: TGCGCCAGCAGCCAAGGGATGACTGGGAGGGCTACCTACGAGCAGTACTTC. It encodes CASSQGMTGRATYEQYF.

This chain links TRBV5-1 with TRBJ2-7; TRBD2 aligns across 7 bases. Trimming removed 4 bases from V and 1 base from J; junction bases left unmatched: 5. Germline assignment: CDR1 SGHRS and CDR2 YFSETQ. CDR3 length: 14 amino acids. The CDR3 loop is CASSPTSTSYEQYF. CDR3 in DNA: TGCGCCAGCAGCCCGACTAGCACTTCCTACGAGCAGTACTTC.

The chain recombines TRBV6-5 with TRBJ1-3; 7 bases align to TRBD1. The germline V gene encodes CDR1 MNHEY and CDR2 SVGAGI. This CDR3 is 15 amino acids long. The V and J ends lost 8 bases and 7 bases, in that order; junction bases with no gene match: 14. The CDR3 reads CASDDLQGSGNTIYF. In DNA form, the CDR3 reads TGTGCCAGCGACGACTTACAGGGGAGTGGGAACACCATATATTTT.

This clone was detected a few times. In DNA form, the CDR3 reads TGTGCCAGCAGTGTCTCACTAGCCCCTAACTCCTACAATGAGCAGTTCTTC. Its protein is CASSVSLAPNSYNEQFF. The chain employs TRBV2 and TRBJ2-1; D is possibly TRBD2 (6 bases). From germline, CDR1 is SNHLY and CDR2 FYNNEI. The CDR3 consists of 17 residues. Trimming took 4 bases from V and 0 from J, leaving 16 bases between them.